This entry concerns a single TCR beta chain. The specificity of this receptor is unknown. No much larger clone is present one base from it, and per-base qualities are unavailable. The donors were included in the validation cohort of 90 to 150 subjects, a group kept apart from the approximately 650-subject first cohort. The data originate from a study of cytomegalovirus exposure and HLA in healthy donors (dated by TCRdb to 2015 to 2018). Broadly, across the study: A later analysis indicated that the 120 or so validation repertoires were generated on the platform also employed for the 600 to 750 repertoires of the first cohort. The study was designed to test whether signatures of past pathogen exposure could be identified by cataloging public T cell receptors. Besides the first cohort of 666 subjects, a separate validation cohort made up of over 100 different subjects was used. The study combined high-throughput TCR immunosequencing, statistical association of individual TCRs with disease status, and machine learning to predict cytomegalovirus infection status. Overall study results and their limits: A later analysis found that TCRs clustered in the first cohort also tended to co-occur in the roughly 120 validation repertoires, with approximately 94% of cluster scores above 0. In vitro tests confirmed that a few of the cytomegalovirus-associated TCR beta chains recognize cytomegalovirus antigens. The study listed 150 to 200 TCR beta chains as associated with cytomegalovirus. According to the authors, the approach could potentially be generalized to other disease states and immunological phenotypes. The classifier was reported to diagnose cytomegalovirus status with high specificity and sensitivity in both the original and validation cohorts. Most TCR sequences were seen in very few donors, while some public TCRs were found in many individuals. A later analysis had no HLA typing for the validation cohort, so co-occurrence there was scored across all 110 or so repertoires.

The CDR3 runs 13 residues from the cysteine to the phenylalanine. The only DNA kept is the CDR3, 39 bases in frame from the first base. Via the germline V gene, CDR1 is SGHRS and CDR2 YFSETQ. At the junction V is shortened by 7 bases and J by 3 bases; bases outside the gene matches: 4. The library was prepared using the immunoSEQ multiplex PCR assay. The paper's data handling went like this. A statistical classification framework was developed to diagnose cytomegalovirus status using the catalog of TCR beta chain sequences. TCRdb's version of the immuneACCESS table is confined to in-frame rearrangements and falls short of the full clone set. An unresolved V gene accounts for under half of the shortfall where checked; the remainder is of unknown origin. V, J and clone size are taken as reported in that table, and D and trimming were inferred from the DNA itself. The sample table contains just under 150,000 clones; only one count was recorded for 80% to 90% of them. Roughly 4.5% of the sample is taken by the ten largest.

The source is a man younger than 35 in good health and CMV-seropositive. Sequenced sample: PBMCs. The receptor chain draws on TRBV5-1 and TRBJ2-7, and TRBD2 matches 10 of the central bases. The nucleotide sequence is given as TGCGCCAGCTCTAGGACTAGCGGCTACGAGCAGTACTTC. It is translated as CASSRTSGYEQYF.